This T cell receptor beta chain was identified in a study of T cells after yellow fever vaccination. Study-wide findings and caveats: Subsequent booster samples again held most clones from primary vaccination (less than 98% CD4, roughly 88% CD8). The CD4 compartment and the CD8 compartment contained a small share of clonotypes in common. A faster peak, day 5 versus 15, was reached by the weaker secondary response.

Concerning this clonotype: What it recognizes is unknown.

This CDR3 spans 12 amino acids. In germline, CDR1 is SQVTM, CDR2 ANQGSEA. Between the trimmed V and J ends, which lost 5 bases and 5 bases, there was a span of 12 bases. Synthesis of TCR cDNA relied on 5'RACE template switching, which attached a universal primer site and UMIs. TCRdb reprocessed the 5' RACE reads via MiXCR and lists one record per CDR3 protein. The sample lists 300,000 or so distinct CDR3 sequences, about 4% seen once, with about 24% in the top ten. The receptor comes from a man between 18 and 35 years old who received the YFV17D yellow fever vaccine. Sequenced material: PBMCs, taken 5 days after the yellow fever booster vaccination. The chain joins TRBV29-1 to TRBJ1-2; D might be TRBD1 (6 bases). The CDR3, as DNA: TGCAGCGTTCACAGGGAGGGTTATGGCTACACCTTC. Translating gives CSVHREGYGYTF.